The sample holds one count of the clone carrying this T cell receptor beta chain. This sample stems from a study of shared clonotypes between healthy human individuals. Sequencing was at deep level. The repertoire was sequenced with immunoSEQ multiplex PCR; TCRdb's copy has only in-frame clones and lacks some. The profile shows around 510,000 clones, around 96% of them singletons. Germline lookup yields CDR1 SGHDT and CDR2 YYEEEE. This CDR3 spans 16 amino acids. V was cut by 0 bases and J by 4 bases, with 14 bases left in between. This rearrangement joins TRBV5-6 to TRBJ2-1, with a possible D match to TRBD2 (7 bases). Sequenced sample: naive CD4+ T cells sorted from blood. The subset here: CD45RA+ positively selected. This receptor was identified in a woman in her twenties or thirties in good health. CDR3 sequence reads: CASSLARGGGYNEQFF. The CDR3 DNA follows: TGTGCCAGCAGCTTGGCGAGGGGGGGAGGTTACAATGAGCAGTTCTTC. The variable domain in full, completed from reference TRBV5-6 and TRBJ2-1, reads DAGVTQSPTHLIKTRGQQVTLRCSPKSGHDTVSWYQQALGQGPQFIFQYYEEEERQRGNFPDRFSGHQFPNYSSELNVNALLLGDSALYLCASSLARGGGYNEQFFGPGTRLTVL.